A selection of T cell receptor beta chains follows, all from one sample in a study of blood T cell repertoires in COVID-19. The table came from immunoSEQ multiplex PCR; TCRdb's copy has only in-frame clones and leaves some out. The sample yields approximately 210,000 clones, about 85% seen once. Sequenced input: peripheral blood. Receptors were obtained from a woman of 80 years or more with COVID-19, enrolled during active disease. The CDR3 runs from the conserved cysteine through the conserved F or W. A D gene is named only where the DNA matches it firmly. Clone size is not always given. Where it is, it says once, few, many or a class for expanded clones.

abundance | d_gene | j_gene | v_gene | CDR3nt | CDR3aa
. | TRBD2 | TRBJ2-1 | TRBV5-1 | TGCGCCAGCAGCTTGGGTCGGACTAGCGTATACAATGAGCAGTTCTTC | CASSLGRTSVYNEQFF
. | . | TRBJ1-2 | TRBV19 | TGTGCCAGTAGTATATGGGGGGAGGCCGGCTACACCTTC | CASSIWGEAGYTF
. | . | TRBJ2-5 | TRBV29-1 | TGCAGCGTGGAGAGAACAGGGTACGAGACCCAGTACTTC | CSVERTGYETQYF
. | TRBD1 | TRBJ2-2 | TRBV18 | TGTGCCAGCTCACCGGGGGGACAGGGAAACACCGGGGAGCTGTTTTTT | CASSPGGQGNTGELFF
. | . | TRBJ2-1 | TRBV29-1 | TGCAGCGTTGTCCAGGGTATCGAGCAGTTCTTC | CSVVQGIEQFF
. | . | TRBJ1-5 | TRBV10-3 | TGTGCCATCAGTGGTTCAAGTTCGGGCAATCAGCCCCAGCATTTT | CAISGSSSGNQPQHF
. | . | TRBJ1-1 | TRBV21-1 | TGTGCCAGCAGCGGACAGGGGGGAAAAGCTTTCTTT | CASSGQGGKAFF
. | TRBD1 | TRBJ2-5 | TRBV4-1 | TGCGCCAGCATCAACCGACAGGGGGCGAGTGGAGAGACCCAGTACTTC | CASINRQGASGETQYF
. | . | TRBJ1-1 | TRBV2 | TGTGCCAGCAGAGCTGCCCGGGGGAACACTGAAGCTTTCTTT | CASRAARGNTEAFF
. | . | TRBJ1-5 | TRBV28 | TGTGCCAGCAAGCGAAATAGCAATCAGCCCCAGCATTTT | CASKRNSNQPQHF
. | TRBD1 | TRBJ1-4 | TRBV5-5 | TGTGCCAGCAGCACGGGACAGGGGGAGGAAAAACTGTTTTTT | CASSTGQGEEKLFF
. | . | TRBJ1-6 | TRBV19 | TGTGCCAGTAGTAGTGGACAGATTGATAATTCACCCCTCCACTTT | CASSSGQIDNSPLHF
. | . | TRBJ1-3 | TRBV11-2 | TGTGCCAGCAGCTTTCGCGGGGGCGCCATATATTTT | CASSFRGGAIYF
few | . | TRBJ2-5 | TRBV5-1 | TGCGCCAGCAGCTTGGCACTAGAGGGGACCCAGTACTTC | CASSLALEGTQYF
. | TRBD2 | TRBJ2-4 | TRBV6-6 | TGTGCCAGCATTCGAGCGGGGGAGTTTTTAGCCAAAAACATTCAGTACTTC | CASIRAGEFLAKNIQYF
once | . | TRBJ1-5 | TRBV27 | TGTGCCAGCAGTTTATCGTTCGGTCAGCCCCAGCATTTT | CASSLSFGQPQHF
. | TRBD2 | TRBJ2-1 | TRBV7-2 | TGTGCCAGCAGCGCTAGCGGGGGGAGCTCCTACAATGAGCAGTTCTTC | CASSASGGSSYNEQFF
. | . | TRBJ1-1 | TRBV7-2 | TGTGCCACCAAGGGGTTGGGAACTGAAGCTTTCTTT | CATKGLGTEAFF
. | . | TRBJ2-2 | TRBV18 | TGTGCCAGCTCACCAATCTCAGGGTTCACCGGGGAGCTGTTTTTT | CASSPISGFTGELFF
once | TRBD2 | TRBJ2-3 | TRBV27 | TGTGCCAGCAGCCCTACGGGACTAGCGGGGCATGATACGCAGTATTTT | CASSPTGLAGHDTQYF
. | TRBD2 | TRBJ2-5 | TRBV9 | TGTGCCAGCAGTGGATTAAGCGGGGGGAGGACCCAGTACTTC | CASSGLSGGRTQYF
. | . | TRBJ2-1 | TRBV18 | TGTGCCAGCTCACCGGACTTGAGGACAGACAATGAGCAGTTCTTC | CASSPDLRTDNEQFF
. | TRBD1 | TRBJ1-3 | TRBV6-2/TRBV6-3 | TGTGCCAGCAGTTCGACAGGGTCGAACACCATATATTTT | CASSSTGSNTIYF
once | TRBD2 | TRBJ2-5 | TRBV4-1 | TGCGCCAGCAGCCGTAGCGGGGGGTATCAAGAGACCCAGTACTTC | CASSRSGGYQETQYF
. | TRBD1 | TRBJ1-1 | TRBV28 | TGTGCCAGCACGGGGGCCAAGACAGGGGTTCTTGGGGACACTGAAGCTTTCTTT | CASTGAKTGVLGDTEAFF
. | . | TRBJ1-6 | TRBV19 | TGTGCCAGTAGTATTACGGAGTACTCCTATAATTCACCCCTCCACTTT | CASSITEYSYNSPLHF
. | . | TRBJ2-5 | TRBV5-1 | TGCGCCAGCAGCTCCCCGGACAGCACCCCGGGTGAGACCCAGTACTTC | CASSSPDSTPGETQYF
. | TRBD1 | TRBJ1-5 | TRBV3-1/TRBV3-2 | TGTGCCAGCAGCCAAGGGACAGGGGGACAGCCCCAGCATTTT | CASSQGTGGQPQHF
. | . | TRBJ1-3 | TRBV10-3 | TGTGCCATCACTCCTAGGGGGGGCTCTGGAAACACCATATATTTT | CAITPRGGSGNTIYF
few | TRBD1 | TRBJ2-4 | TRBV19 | TGTGCCAGTAGTCCAGGCCCGACAGGGGGGAACATTCAGTACTTC | CASSPGPTGGNIQYF
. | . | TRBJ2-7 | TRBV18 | TGTGCCAGCTCACAGGTACCAGGGATCGAGCAGTACTTC | CASSQVPGIEQYF
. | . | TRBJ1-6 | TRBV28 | TGTGCCAGCAGTGTCGGGCAGGGTGATTCACCCCTCCACTTT | CASSVGQGDSPLHF
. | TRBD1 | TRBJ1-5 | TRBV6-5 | TGTGCCAGCAGTTACCCTGGACAGGGGAGGAATCAGCCCCAGCATTTT | CASSYPGQGRNQPQHF
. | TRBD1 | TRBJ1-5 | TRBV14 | TGTGCCAGCAGCCTCCCGGGACAGGCTCAGCCCCAGCATTTT | CASSLPGQAQPQHF
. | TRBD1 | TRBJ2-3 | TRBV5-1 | TGCGCCAGCAGTCAATTTGACAGGGTGAGAGATACGCAGTATTTT | CASSQFDRVRDTQYF
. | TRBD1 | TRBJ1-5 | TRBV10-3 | TGTGCCATAGGGACAGGGGTTGGAAATCAGCCCCAGCATTTT | CAIGTGVGNQPQHF
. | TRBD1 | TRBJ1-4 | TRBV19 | TGTGCCACCACAAGGACAGGGCCCGGGGGTGAAAAACTGTTTTTT | CATTRTGPGGEKLFF
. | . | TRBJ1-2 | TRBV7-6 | TGTGCCAGCAGCCCCACAGGAAATTCTGGCTACACCTTC | CASSPTGNSGYTF
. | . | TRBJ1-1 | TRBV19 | TGTGCCAGTAGTTTGCGGGGGATGAACACTGAAGCTTTCTTT | CASSLRGMNTEAFF
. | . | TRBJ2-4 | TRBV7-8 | TGTGCCAGCAGCGACGAAAAAATGACAGGAATAGCCAAAAACATTCAGTACTTC | CASSDEKMTGIAKNIQYF
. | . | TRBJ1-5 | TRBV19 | TGTGCCAGTGCCCCAGGGACGGGGAGGGACAATCAGCCCCAGCATTTT | CASAPGTGRDNQPQHF
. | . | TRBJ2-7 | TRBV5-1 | TGCGCCAGCAGCTTGGAGTCAGGGTCTATCAACGAGCAGTACTTC | CASSLESGSINEQYF
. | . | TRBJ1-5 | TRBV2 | TGTGCCAGCAGTTTTGCGTCCACTATCCAGCCCCAGCATTTT | CASSFASTIQPQHF
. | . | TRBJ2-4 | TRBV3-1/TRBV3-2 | TGTGCCAGCATCCCCTTGTCTCTAGCCAAAAACATTCAGTACTTC | CASIPLSLAKNIQYF
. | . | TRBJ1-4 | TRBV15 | TGTGCCACCAGCAGAGATTCCGGTCTCGGGTTCGAAGTTCAAGAAAAACTGTTTTTT | CATSRDSGLGFEVQEKLFF
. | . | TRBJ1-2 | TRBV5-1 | TGCGCCAGCAGCCCCGACACAGGGAGCTATGGCTACACCTTC | CASSPDTGSYGYTF
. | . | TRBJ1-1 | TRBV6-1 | TGTGCCAGCAGTCAAGCGGGGGGGACGGCCGAAGCTTTCTTT | CASSQAGGTAEAFF
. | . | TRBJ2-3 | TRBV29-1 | TGCAGCGTTGATTCAGGGTCCACAGATACGCAGTATTTT | CSVDSGSTDTQYF
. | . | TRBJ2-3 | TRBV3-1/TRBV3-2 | TGTGCCAGCAGCCGACGGCGGGGGCCTGGAAGCACAGATACGCAGTATTTT | CASSRRRGPGSTDTQYF
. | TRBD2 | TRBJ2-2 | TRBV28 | TGTGCCAGCAGTTCGGGGGGATCGAACACCGGGGAGCTGTTTTTT | CASSSGGSNTGELFF
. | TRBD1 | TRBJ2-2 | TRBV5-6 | TGTGCCAGCAGCCTAGGACAGGTTAACACCGGGGAGCTGTTTTTT | CASSLGQVNTGELFF
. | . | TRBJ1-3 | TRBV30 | TGTGCCTGGAGTGACAGCTCTGGAAACACCATATATTTT | CAWSDSSGNTIYF
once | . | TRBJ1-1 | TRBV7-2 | TGTGCCAGCAGCTTAATGGCAGGGGACACTGAAGCTTTCTTT | CASSLMAGDTEAFF
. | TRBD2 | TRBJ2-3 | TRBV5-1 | TGCGCCAGCAGAGCCACTAGCGGGGGGGCTCAGGTTTCGGATACGCAGTATTTT | CASRATSGGAQVSDTQYF
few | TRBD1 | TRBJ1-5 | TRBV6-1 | TGTGCCAGCAGTGACAGGGGGCATCAGCCCCAGCATTTT | CASSDRGHQPQHF
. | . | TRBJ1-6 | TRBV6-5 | TGTGCCAGCAGTTACTTTTCGGGGGAAAGTTCACCCCTCCACTTT | CASSYFSGESSPLHF
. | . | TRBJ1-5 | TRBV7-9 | TGTGCCAGCAGAAGAGATGAGGGGCCCCAGCATTTT | CASRRDEGPQHF
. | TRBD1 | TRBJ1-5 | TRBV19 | TGTGCCAGTAGTAGACAGGGCGGCAATCAGCCCCAGCATTTT | CASSRQGGNQPQHF
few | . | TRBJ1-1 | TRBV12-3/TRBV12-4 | TGTGCCAGCAGTACGGGGATGAACACTGAAGCTTTCTTT | CASSTGMNTEAFF
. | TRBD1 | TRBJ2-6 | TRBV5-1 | TGCGCCAGCAGCCCCCCGGGACAGGGCCCGGGGGCCAACGTCCTGACTTTC | CASSPPGQGPGANVLTF